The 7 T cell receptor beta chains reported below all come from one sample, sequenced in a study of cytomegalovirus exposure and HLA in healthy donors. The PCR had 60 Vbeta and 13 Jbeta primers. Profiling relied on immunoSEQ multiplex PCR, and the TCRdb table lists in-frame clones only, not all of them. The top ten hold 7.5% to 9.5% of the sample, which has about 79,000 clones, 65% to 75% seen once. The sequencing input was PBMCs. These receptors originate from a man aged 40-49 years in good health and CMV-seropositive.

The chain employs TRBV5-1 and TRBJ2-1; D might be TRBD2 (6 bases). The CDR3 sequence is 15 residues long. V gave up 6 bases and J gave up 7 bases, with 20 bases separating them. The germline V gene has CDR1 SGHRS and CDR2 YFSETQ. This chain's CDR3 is CASTPRLGGGNEQFF. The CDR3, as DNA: TGCGCCAGCACCCCAAGGCTGGGTGGAGGGAATGAGCAGTTCTTC.

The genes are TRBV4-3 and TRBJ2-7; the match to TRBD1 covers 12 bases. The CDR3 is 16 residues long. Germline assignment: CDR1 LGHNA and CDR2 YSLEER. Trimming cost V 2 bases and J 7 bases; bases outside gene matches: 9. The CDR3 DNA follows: TGCGCCAGCAGCCAACACGACGGGACAGGGGGCAGGGAGCAGTACTTC. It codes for CASSQHDGTGGREQYF.

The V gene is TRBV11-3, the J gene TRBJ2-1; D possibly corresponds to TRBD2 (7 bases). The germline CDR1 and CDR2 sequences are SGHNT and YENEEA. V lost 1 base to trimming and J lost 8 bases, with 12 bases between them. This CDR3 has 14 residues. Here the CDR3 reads CASSLGGGHYEQFF. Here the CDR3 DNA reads TGTGCCAGCAGCTTAGGGGGGGGGCATTATGAGCAGTTCTTC. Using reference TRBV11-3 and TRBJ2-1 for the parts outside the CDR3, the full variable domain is EAGVVQSPRYKIIEKKQPVAFWCNPISGHNTLYWYLQNLGQGPELLIRYENEEAVDDSQLPKDRFSAERLKGVDSTLKIQPAELGDSAVYLCASSLGGGHYEQFFGPGTRLTVL.

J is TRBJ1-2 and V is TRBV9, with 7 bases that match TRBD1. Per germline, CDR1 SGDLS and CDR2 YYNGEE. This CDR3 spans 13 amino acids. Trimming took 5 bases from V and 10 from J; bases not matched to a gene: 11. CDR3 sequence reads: CASSGQEGTAYTF. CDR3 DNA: TGTGCCAGCAGTGGACAGGAGGGGACTGCCTACACCTTC.

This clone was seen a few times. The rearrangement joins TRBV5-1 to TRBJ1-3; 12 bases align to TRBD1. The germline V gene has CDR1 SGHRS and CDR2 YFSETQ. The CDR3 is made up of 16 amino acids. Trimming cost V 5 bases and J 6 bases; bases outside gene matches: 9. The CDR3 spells CASRTGTGGRENTIYF. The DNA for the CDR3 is TGCGCCAGCAGAACCGGGACAGGGGGCAGGGAAAACACCATATATTTT.

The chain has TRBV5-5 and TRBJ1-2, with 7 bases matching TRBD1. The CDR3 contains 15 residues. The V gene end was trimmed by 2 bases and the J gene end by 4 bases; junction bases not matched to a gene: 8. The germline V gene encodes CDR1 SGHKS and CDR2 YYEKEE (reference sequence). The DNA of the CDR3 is TGTGCCAGCAGCTTTGATAGGACAGGTTCCTATGGCTACACCTTC. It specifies CASSFDRTGSYGYTF.

The CDR3 DNA follows: TGTGCCAGCTCACCCGACAGTGCTAACTATGGCTACACCTTC. Translated: CASSPDSANYGYTF. The genes are TRBV18 and TRBJ1-2; tentative D call: TRBD1 (5 bases). V was cut by 3 bases and J by 0 bases, with 8 bases left in between. The CDR3 has 14 residues. The V gene's germline CDR1 is KGHSH and CDR2 LQKENI.